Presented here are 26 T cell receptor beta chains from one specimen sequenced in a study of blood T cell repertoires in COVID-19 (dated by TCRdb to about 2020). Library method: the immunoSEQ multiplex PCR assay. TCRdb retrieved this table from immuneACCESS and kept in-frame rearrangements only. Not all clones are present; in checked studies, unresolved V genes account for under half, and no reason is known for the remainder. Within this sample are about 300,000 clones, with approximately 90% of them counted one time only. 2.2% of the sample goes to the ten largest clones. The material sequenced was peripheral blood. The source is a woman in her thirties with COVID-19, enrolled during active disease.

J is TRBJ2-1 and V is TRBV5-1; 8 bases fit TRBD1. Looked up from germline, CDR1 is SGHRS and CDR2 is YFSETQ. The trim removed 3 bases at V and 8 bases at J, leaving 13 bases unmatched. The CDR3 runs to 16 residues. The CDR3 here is CASSSIPGTGSDEQFF. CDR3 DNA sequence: TGCGCCAGCAGCTCAATACCCGGGACAGGTAGTGATGAGCAGTTCTTC.

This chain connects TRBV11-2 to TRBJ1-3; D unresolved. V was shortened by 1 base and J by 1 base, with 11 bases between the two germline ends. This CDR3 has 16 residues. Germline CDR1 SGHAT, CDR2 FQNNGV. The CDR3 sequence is CASSLGSWVSGNTIYF. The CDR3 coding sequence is TGTGCCAGCAGCTTAGGGAGTTGGGTTTCTGGAAACACCATATATTTT.

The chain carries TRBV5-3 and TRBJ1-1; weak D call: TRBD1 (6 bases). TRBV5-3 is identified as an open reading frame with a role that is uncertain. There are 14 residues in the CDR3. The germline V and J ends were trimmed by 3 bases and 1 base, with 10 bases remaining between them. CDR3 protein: CARSSWTENTEAFF. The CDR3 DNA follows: TGTGCCAGAAGCTCATGGACAGAGAACACTGAAGCTTTCTTT.

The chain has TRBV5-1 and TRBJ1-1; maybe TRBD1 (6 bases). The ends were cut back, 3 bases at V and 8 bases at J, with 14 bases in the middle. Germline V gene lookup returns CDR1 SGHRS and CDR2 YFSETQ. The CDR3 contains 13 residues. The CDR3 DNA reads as TGCGCCAGCAGCTGGGCCTCCGGGACAGAAGCTTTCTTT. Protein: CASSWASGTEAFF.

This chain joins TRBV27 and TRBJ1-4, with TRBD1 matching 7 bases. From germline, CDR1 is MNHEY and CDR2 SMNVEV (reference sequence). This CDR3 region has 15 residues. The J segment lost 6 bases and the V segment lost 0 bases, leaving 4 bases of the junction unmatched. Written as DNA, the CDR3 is TGTGCCAGCAGTTTATCTGGCCAGGGGGATGAAAAACTGTTTTTT. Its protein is CASSLSGQGDEKLFF.

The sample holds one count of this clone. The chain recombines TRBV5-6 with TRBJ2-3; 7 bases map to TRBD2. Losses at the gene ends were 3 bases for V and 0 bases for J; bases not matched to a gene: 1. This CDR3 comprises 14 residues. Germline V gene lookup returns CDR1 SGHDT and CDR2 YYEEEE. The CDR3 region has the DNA TGTGCCAGCAGCTCTAGCGGAAGCACAGATACGCAGTATTTT. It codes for CASSSSGSTDTQYF.

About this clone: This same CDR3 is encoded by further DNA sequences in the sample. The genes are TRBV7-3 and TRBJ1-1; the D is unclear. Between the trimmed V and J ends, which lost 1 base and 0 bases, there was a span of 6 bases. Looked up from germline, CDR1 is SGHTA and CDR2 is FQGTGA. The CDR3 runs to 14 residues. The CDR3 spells CASSLSGLNTEAFF. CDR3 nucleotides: TGTGCCAGCAGCTTAAGCGGGCTGAACACTGAAGCTTTCTTT.

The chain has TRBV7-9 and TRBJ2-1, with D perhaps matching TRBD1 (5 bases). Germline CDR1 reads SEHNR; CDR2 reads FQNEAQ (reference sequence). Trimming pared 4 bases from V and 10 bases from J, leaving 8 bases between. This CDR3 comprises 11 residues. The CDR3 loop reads CASSSGYEQFF. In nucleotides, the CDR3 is TGTGCCAGCAGCTCAGGGTACGAGCAGTTCTTC.

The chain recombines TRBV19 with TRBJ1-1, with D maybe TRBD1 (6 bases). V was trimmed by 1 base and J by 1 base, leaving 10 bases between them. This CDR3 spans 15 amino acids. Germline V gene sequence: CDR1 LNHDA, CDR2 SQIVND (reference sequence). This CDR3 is CASSIVGGPNTEAFF. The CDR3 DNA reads TGTGCCAGTAGTATAGTGGGGGGGCCGAACACTGAAGCTTTCTTT.

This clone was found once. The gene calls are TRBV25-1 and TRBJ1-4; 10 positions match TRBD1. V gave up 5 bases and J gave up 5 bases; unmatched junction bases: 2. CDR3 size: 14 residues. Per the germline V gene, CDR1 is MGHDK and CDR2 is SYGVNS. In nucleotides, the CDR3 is TGTGCCAGCAGTTGGACAGGGGGGAATGAAAAACTGTTTTTT. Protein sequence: CASSWTGGNEKLFF.

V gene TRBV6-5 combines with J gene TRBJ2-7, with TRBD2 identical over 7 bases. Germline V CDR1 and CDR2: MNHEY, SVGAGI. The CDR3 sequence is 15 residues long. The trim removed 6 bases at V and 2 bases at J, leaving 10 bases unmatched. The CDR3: CASSQGGTFAYEQYF. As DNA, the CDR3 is TGTGCCAGCAGCCAGGGAGGGACTTTCGCCTACGAGCAGTACTTC.

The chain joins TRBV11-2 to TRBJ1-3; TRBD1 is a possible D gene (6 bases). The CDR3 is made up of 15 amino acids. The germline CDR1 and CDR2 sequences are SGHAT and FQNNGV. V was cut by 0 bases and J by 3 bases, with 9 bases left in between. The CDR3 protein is CASSLDTTGGNTIYF. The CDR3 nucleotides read TGTGCCAGCAGCTTAGATACGACAGGTGGAAACACCATATATTTT.

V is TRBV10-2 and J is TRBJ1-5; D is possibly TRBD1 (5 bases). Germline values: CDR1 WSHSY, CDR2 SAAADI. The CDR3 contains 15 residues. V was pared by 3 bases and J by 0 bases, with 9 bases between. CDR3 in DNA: TGCGCCAGCAGTGAAAGACAGCATAGCAATCAGCCCCAGCATTTT. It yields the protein CASSERQHSNQPQHF.

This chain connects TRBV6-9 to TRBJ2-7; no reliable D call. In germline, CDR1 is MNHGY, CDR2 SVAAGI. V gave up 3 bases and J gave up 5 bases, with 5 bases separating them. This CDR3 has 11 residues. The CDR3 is CASSYPDEQYF. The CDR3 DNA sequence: TGTGCCAGCAGTTACCCAGACGAGCAGTACTTC.

The DNA for the CDR3 is TGCAGCGTTTCTCCGAGGCCAGAGGATGGCTACACCTTC. Protein sequence: CSVSPRPEDGYTF. The V call is TRBV29-1, the J call TRBJ1-2; D is unresolved. Germline CDR1 and CDR2: SQVTM and ANQGSEA. The CDR3 totals 13 residues. V lost 5 bases, J lost 6 bases, and 16 bases lay in between.

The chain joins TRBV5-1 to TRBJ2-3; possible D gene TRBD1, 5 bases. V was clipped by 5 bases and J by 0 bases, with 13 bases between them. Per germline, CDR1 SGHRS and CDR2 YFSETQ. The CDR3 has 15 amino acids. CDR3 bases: TGCGCCAGCAGTCCCCTGGGGCATAGCACAGATACGCAGTATTTT. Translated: CASSPLGHSTDTQYF.

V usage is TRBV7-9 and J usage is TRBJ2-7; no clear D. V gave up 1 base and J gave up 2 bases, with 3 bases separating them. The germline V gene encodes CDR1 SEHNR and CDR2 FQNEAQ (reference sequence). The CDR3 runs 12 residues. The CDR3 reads CASSLGAYEQYF. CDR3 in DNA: TGTGCCAGCAGCTTAGGAGCCTACGAGCAGTACTTC.

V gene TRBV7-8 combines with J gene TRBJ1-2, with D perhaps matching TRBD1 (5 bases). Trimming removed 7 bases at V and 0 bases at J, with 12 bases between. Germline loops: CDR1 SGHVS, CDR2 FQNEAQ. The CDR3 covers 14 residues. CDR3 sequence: CASTRTSANYGYTF. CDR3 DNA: TGTGCCAGCACCCGGACATCCGCTAACTATGGCTACACCTTC.

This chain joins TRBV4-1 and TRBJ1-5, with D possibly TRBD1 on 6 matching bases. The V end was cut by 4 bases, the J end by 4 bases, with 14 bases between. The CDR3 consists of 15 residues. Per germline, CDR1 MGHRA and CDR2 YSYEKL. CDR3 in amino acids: CASSLMTTGNQPQHF. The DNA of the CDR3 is TGCGCCAGCAGCCTCATGACGACAGGAAATCAGCCCCAGCATTTT.

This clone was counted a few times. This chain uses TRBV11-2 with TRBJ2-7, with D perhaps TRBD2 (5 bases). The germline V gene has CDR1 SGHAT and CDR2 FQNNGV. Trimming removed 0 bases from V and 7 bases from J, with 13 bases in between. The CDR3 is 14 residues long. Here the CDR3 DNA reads TGTGCCAGCAGCTTAGATCTTTATGGCGGGGAGCAGTACTTC. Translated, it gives CASSLDLYGGEQYF.

The CDR3 nucleotides are TGTGCCTGGAGCTCCGGGACAGGGGCCGGGGAGCTGTTTTTT. Encoded protein: CAWSSGTGAGELFF. The chain couples TRBV30 to TRBJ2-2; 10 bases match TRBD1. Per the germline V gene, CDR1 is GTSNPN and CDR2 is SVGIG (reference sequence). Unmatched junction bases numbered 4, after V lost 3 bases and J lost 6 bases. The CDR3 totals 14 residues.

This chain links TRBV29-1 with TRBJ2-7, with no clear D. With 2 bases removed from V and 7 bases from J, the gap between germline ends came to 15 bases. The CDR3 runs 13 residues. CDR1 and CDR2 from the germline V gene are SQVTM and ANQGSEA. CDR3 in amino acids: CSVERGFGWEQYF. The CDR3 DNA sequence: TGCAGCGTTGAAAGAGGATTTGGGTGGGAGCAGTACTTC.

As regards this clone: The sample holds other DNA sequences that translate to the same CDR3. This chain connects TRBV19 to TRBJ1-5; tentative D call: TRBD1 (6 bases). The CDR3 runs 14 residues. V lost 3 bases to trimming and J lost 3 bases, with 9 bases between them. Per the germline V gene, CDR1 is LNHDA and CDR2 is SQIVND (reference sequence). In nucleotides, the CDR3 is TGTGCCAGTAGTATCCGGGACACCAATCAGCCCCAGCATTTT. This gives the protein CASSIRDTNQPQHF.

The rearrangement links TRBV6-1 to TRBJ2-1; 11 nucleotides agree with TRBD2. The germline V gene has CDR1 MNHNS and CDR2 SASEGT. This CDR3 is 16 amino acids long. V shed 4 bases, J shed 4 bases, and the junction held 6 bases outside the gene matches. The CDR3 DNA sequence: TGTGCCAGCAGTGTTATGGGACTAGCGGCATACAATGAGCAGTTCTTC. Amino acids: CASSVMGLAAYNEQFF.

The CDR3 DNA reads TGTGCCAGCAGCCAGGACCGTGGCGGGAGTTATGAGCAGTTCTTC. Translated, it gives CASSQDRGGSYEQFF. The chain has TRBV11-2 and TRBJ2-1; 7 positions agree with TRBD2. Per germline, CDR1 SGHAT and CDR2 FQNNGV. V trimming: 5 bases; J trimming: 8 bases; junction bases outside the gene matches: 12. This CDR3 contains 15 residues.

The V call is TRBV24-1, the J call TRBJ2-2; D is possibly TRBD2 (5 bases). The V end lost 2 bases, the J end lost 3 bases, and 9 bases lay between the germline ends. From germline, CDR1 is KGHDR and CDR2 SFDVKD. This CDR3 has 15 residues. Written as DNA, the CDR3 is TGTGCCACCAGTGATTCCGGGAAGGACACCGGGGAGCTGTTTTTT. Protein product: CATSDSGKDTGELFF.